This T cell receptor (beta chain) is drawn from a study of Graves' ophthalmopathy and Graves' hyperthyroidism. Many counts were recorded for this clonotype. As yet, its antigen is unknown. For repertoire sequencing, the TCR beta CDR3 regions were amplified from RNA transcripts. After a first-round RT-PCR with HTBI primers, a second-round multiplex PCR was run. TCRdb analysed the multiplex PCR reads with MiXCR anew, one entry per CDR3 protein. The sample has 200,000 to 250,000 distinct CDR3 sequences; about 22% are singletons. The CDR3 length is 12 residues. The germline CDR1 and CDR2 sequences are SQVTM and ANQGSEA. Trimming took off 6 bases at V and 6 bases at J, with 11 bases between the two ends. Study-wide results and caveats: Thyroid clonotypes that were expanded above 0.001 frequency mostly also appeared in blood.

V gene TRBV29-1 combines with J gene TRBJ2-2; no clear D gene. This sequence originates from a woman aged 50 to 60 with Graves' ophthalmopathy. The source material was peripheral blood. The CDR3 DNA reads TGCAGCGTCAAGTTAGTCGCCGGGGAGCTGTTTTTT. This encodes CSVKLVAGELFF.